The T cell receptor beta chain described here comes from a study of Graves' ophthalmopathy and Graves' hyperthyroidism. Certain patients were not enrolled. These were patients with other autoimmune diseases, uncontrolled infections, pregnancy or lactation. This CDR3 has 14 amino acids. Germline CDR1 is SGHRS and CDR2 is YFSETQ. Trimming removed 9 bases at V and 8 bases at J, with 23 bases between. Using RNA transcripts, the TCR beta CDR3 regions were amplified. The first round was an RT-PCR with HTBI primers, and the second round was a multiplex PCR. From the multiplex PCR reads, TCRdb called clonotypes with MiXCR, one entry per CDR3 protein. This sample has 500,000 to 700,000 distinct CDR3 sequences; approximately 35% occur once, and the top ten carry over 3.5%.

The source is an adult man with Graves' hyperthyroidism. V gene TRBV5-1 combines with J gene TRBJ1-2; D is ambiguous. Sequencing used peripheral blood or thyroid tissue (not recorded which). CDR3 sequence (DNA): TGCGCCAACGGACCTCGCGACACTAGCGGGGGCTACACCTTC. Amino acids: CANGPRDTSGGYTF.